A single sample is the source of the 26 T cell receptor beta chains below, sequenced in a study of CD8+CD57+ T cells in acquired aplastic anemia. TCR beta VDJ combinations and CDR3 sequences were profiled from genomic DNA. TCRdb re-called the reads with MiXCR, one entry per CDR3 protein. The table has about 220,000 distinct CDR3 sequences, 34% seen once. Source material: sorted CD4+, CD8+, or CD8+CD57+ T cells (not recorded which) from PBMCs. The receptors shown here come from a human donor in good health, serving as a control.

This clonotype was counted between two and nine times. The chain combines TRBV7-9 with TRBJ2-1, with 14 bases fitting TRBD2. Germline CDR1 and CDR2: SEHNR and FQNEAQ (reference sequence). J lost 0 bases, V lost 6 bases, and 13 bases had no gene match. CDR3 size: 20 residues. The CDR3 is CASSQQPGLAGVVSYNEQFF. CDR3 coding DNA: TGTGCCAGCAGTCAGCAACCGGGACTAGCGGGAGTGGTCTCCTACAATGAGCAGTTCTTC.

As to this clonotype: A much larger clone is a single base away; this may be a read error. The J gene is TRBJ2-1, the V gene TRBV20-1, with 7 bases identical to TRBD2. Germline CDR1 is DFQATT and CDR2 is SNEGSKA (reference sequence). CDR3 length: 17 residues. The chain's CDR3 is CSARDRLGLAAINEQLF. DNA of the CDR3: TGCAGTGCTAGAGATCGGCTCGGGCTAGCGGCGATCAATGAGCAGCTCTTC.

This clonotype was detected many times. The chain carries TRBV19 and TRBJ2-6; D call uncertain. Germline CDR1 and CDR2: LNHDA and SQIVND (reference sequence). V lost 6 bases and J lost 6, with 15 bases in between. The CDR3 covers 15 residues. The CDR3 DNA sequence: TGTGCCAGTAGGAGGCAGGTCTATGAGGCCAACGTCCTGACTTTC. Encoded protein: CASRRQVYEANVLTF.

The rearrangement uses TRBV5-1 and TRBJ2-1, with D possibly matching TRBD2 (5 bases). The CDR3 runs to 13 residues. Germline V gives CDR1 SGHRS, CDR2 YFSETQ. The V end was cut by 1 base, the J end by 12 bases, with 14 bases between. The CDR3 region is CASSLWGAEGQFF. CDR3 sequence (DNA): TGCGCCAGCAGCTTGTGGGGAGCCGAGGGGCAGTTCTTC.

There are many counts of this clonotype. V gene TRBV2 combines with J gene TRBJ1-2; weak D call: TRBD1 (5 bases). The CDR3 has 14 amino acids. Germline V gives CDR1 SNHLY, CDR2 FYNNEI. V lost 2 bases to trimming and J lost 2 bases, with 9 bases between them. The CDR3: CASSEQGYNYGYTF. CDR3 nucleotide sequence: TGTGCCAGCAGTGAACAGGGCTACAACTATGGCTACACCTTC.

This clonotype has only a few counts. This chain connects TRBV6-5 to TRBJ2-1; 7 bases line up with TRBD2. Looked up from germline, CDR1 is MNHEY and CDR2 is SVGAGI. The CDR3 totals 14 residues. With V trimmed by 2 bases and J by 5 bases, 3 bases remained unmatched. This chain's CDR3 is CASSYPSGNNEQFF. CDR3 nucleotides: TGTGCCAGCAGTTACCCTAGCGGTAACAATGAGCAGTTCTTC.

This chain uses TRBV7-9 with TRBJ1-5, with D possibly TRBD1 on 5 matching bases. The CDR3 totals 13 residues. Germline CDR1 and CDR2: SEHNR and FQNEAQ (reference sequence). The V end was cut by 5 bases, the J end by 5 bases, with 10 bases between. CDR3 loop: CASSLGDYQPQHF. For the CDR3, the DNA is TGTGCCAGCAGCCTGGGGGATTATCAGCCCCAGCATTTT.

This clonotype was observed many times. This chain links TRBV12-3 or TRBV12-4 with TRBJ1-5; a weak D match, TRBD1 (5 bases). V gave up 7 bases and J gave up 4 bases, with 14 bases separating them. The CDR3 loop spans 14 amino acids. CDR3: CASTGGAGNQPQHF. The CDR3 nucleotides are TGTGCCAGCACCGGGGGTGCGGGTAATCAGCCCCAGCATTTT.

The table lists this clonotype with many counts. This chain uses TRBV12-3 or TRBV12-4 with TRBJ1-3; D call uncertain. This CDR3 has 13 residues. The V end lost 3 bases, the J end lost 6 bases, and 9 bases lay between the germline ends. CDR3 DNA: TGTGCCAGCAGTTTTCTGAGGGAAAACACCATATATTTT. The encoded protein is CASSFLRENTIYF.

This clonotype was seen more than once but under ten times. V usage is TRBV18 and J usage is TRBJ1-6; D call uncertain. With 0 bases removed from V and 7 bases from J, the gap between germline ends came to 4 bases. This CDR3 is 13 amino acids long. The germline gives CDR1 KGHSH, CDR2 LQKENI. The CDR3 region has the DNA TGTGCCAGCTCACCACCTACGAATTCACCCCTCCACTTT. It encodes CASSPPTNSPLHF.

This clonotype appeared many times. The gene calls are TRBV24-1 and TRBJ1-1; D gene unclear. Germline lookup yields CDR1 KGHDR and CDR2 SFDVKD. Trimming removed 6 bases at V and 0 bases at J, with 10 bases between. There are 14 residues in the CDR3. The CDR3 nucleotides are TGTGCCACCAGTTCCGGAGGATTGAACACTGAAGCTTTCTTT. This sequence encodes CATSSGGLNTEAFF.

The rearrangement joins TRBV19 to TRBJ1-5, with TRBD1 matching 9 bases. Germline loops: CDR1 LNHDA, CDR2 SQIVND (reference sequence). The V segment lost 2 bases and the J segment 3 bases; nucleotides outside the gene matches: 11. This CDR3 spans 18 amino acids. The CDR3 DNA is TGTGCCAGTAGTATAAGGGGGGGACAGGGCATTCTCAATCAGCCCCAGCATTTT. Translation gives CASSIRGGQGILNQPQHF.

On this clonotype itself: Its ends do not fully match the called genes, so a read error is possible. The rearrangement joins TRBV19 to TRBJ1-2; a weak D match, TRBD1 (5 bases). This CDR3 has 15 residues. CDR1 and CDR2 (germline): LNHDA, SQIVND (reference sequence). The CDR3 here is CASSMGQHLNYGYTF. The CDR3 DNA is TGTGCCAGTAGTATGGGGCAACACCTAAACTACGGCTACACCTTC.

This clonotype was found many times. This chain uses TRBV9 with TRBJ2-2, with D hard to call. The CDR3 runs to 12 residues. The V and J ends lost 6 bases and 1 base respectively, with 4 bases between them. Looked up from germline, CDR1 is SGDLS and CDR2 is YYNGEE. CDR3 bases: TGTGCCAGCACGTTGAACACCGGGGAGCTGTTTTTT. As protein: CASTLNTGELFF.

The chain combines TRBV7-2 with TRBJ2-5; 9 positions agree with TRBD2. Losses at the gene ends were 5 bases for V and 11 bases for J; bases not matched to a gene: 15. Germline V gene sequence: CDR1 SGHTA, CDR2 FQGNSA. There are 15 residues in the CDR3. The CDR3 loop is CASSPRGGAGDTQYF. CDR3 nucleotides: TGTGCCAGCAGCCCACGCGGGGGGGCGGGCGATACGCAGTACTTC.

This rearrangement joins TRBV5-1 to TRBJ2-1, with 9 bases that match TRBD2. Germline loops: CDR1 SGHRS, CDR2 YFSETQ. Trimming took 4 bases from V and 2 from J; bases not matched to a gene: 4. The CDR3 is 15 residues long. The CDR3 coding sequence is TGCGCCAGCAGCCCATTAGCGGGGGCCTACAATGAGCAGTTCTTC. Its protein product is CASSPLAGAYNEQFF.

This chain links TRBV3-1 with TRBJ2-2; the D is unclear. The V and J ends lost 7 bases and 6 bases respectively, with 9 bases between them. The CDR3 has 12 residues. Germline V lookup: CDR1 LGHDT, CDR2 YNNKEL (reference sequence). This chain's CDR3 is CASNYNPGELFF. DNA of the CDR3: TGTGCCAGCAATTATAATCCCGGGGAGCTGTTTTTT. The whole variable domain, remainder taken from reference TRBV3-1 and TRBJ2-2, is DTAVSQTPKYLVTQMGNDKSIKCEQNLGHDTMYWYKQDSKKFLKIMFSYNNKELIINETVPNRFSPKSPDKAHLNLHINSLELGDSAVYFCASNYNPGELFFGEGSRLTVL.

This clonotype showed up just once. This may arise from a read error, as a much more abundant clone is one base away. The V and J genes are TRBV19 and TRBJ1-3, with D possibly TRBD1 on 6 matching bases. The CDR3 covers 16 residues. Germline V gene lookup returns CDR1 LNHDA and CDR2 SQIVND (reference sequence). CDR3 sequence reads: CASGIRGQGKGNTIYF. The CDR3 DNA follows: TGTGCCAGTGGTATCCGGGGGCAGGGCAAAGGAAACACCATATATTTT.

A few counts support this clonotype. This chain joins TRBV4-2 and TRBJ2-5, with a possible D match to TRBD2 (6 bases). V gave up 4 bases and J gave up 1 base, with 13 bases separating them. CDR1 and CDR2 from the germline V gene are LGHNA and YNFKEQ. The length of the CDR3 is 15 residues. The CDR3: CASSRGSGPQETQYF. The CDR3 nucleotides read TGTGCCAGCAGCCGGGGTAGCGGCCCCCAAGAGACCCAGTACTTC.

This clonotype was seen many times. V is TRBV20-1 and J is TRBJ1-6; 7 nucleotides agree with TRBD1. V dropped 1 base and J dropped 5; count of bases not matched to a gene: 5. This CDR3 has 15 amino acids. Per germline, CDR1 DFQATT and CDR2 SNEGSKA (reference sequence). In DNA form, the CDR3 reads TGCAGTGCTAGAGGAACAGGGGTGAATAATTCACCCCTCCACTTT. This sequence encodes CSARGTGVNNSPLHF.

The rearrangement joins TRBV12-3 or TRBV12-4 to TRBJ2-5; a possible D gene is TRBD2 (6 bases). Trimming pared 3 bases from V and 5 bases from J, leaving 13 bases between. The CDR3 runs to 14 residues. The DNA for the CDR3 is TGTGCCAGCAGTTTGGTGGAGGGTGCGGAGACCCAGTACTTC. The encoded protein is CASSLVEGAETQYF.

This clonotype was seen a few times. V is TRBV7-9 and J is TRBJ1-5; 8 bases are a match to TRBD1. The trim removed 3 bases at V and 4 bases at J, leaving 17 bases unmatched. Germline lookup yields CDR1 SEHNR and CDR2 FQNEAQ (reference sequence). There are 19 residues in the CDR3. The CDR3 DNA sequence: TGTGCCAGCAGCTTCCTGAGACAGGGGTTCAGTTTGTGTAATCAGCCCCAGCATTTT. Protein: CASSFLRQGFSLCNQPQHF. The full variable domain, rest sourced from reference TRBV7-9 and TRBJ1-5, is DTGVSQNPRHKITKRGQNVTFRCDPISEHNRLYWYRQTLGQGPEFLTYFQNEAQLEKSRLLSDRFSAERPKGSFSTLEIQRTEQGDSAMYLCASSFLRQGFSLCNQPQHFGDGTRLSIL.

This clonotype has more than one count but fewer than ten. The chain couples TRBV2 to TRBJ1-2; TRBD1 agrees at 10 bases. CDR3 length equals 13 residues. The germline gives CDR1 SNHLY, CDR2 FYNNEI. Germline trimming cut 6 bases from V and 4 bases from J; bases unmatched to any gene: 2. Written as DNA, the CDR3 is TGTGCCAGCAGAGGGACAGGGGCCTATGGCTACACCTTC. This sequence encodes CASRGTGAYGYTF.

This clonotype was recorded many times. The chain recombines TRBV12-3 or TRBV12-4 with TRBJ2-1; D unclear. Between the trimmed V and J ends, which lost 1 base and 6 bases, there was a span of 10 bases. This CDR3 spans 14 amino acids. DNA of the CDR3: TGTGCCAGCAGTTTAGGGTTGACCCGCAATGAGCAGTTCTTC. This translates into CASSLGLTRNEQFF.

This clonotype has a count of ten or more. This chain links TRBV29-1 with TRBJ2-2; 7 bases line up with TRBD1. The V gene end was trimmed by 5 bases and the J gene end by 1 base; junction bases not matched to a gene: 13. CDR3 length: 17 amino acids. Germline V CDR1 and CDR2: SQVTM, ANQGSEA. Written as DNA, the CDR3 is TGCAGCGTTCCAAAAGACAGGGACCAACAGAACACCGGGGAGCTGTTTTTT. It is translated as CSVPKDRDQQNTGELFF.

This clonotype was seen repeatedly, ten times or more. J is TRBJ1-2 and V is TRBV6-1, with 9 bases fitting TRBD1. The germline gives CDR1 MNHNS, CDR2 SASEGT. The junction had 9 bases not matched to a gene; V was cut back by 6 bases and J by 4 bases. This CDR3 region has 15 residues. As DNA, the CDR3 is TGTGCCAGCAGGGACACAGGGGGCACTGGCTATGGCTACACCTTC. Its protein is CASRDTGGTGYGYTF.